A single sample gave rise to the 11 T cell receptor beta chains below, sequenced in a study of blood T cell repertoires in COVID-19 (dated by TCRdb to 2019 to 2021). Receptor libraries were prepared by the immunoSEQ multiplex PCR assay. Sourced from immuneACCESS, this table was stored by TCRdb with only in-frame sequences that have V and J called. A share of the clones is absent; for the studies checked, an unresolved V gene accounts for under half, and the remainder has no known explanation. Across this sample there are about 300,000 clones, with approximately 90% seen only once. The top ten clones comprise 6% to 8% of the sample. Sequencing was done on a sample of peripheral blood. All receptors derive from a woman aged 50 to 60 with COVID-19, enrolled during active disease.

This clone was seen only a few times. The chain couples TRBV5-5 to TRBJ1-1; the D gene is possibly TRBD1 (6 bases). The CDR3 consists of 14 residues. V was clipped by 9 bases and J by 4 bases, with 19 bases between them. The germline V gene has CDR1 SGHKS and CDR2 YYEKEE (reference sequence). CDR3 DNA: TGTGCCACCCAGGCTGGGGGCTCGTTCACTGAAGCTTTCTTT. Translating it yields CATQAGGSFTEAFF. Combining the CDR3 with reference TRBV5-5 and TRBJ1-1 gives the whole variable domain DAGVTQSPTHLIKTRGQQVTLRCSPISGHKSVSWYQQVLGQGPQFIFQYYEKEERGRGNFPDRFSARQFPNYSSELNVNALLLGDSALYLCATQAGGSFTEAFFGQGTRLTVV.

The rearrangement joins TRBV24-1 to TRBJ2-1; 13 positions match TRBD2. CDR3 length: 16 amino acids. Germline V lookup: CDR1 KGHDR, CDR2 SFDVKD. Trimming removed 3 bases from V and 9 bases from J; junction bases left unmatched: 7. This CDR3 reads CATSDPGLAGESEQFF. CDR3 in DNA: TGTGCCACCAGTGATCCCGGACTAGCGGGAGAGAGTGAGCAGTTCTTC.

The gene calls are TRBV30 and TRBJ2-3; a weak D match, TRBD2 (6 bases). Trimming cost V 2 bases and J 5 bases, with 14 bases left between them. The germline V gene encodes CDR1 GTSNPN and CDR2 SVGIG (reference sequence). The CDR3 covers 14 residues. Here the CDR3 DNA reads TGTGCCTGGAGTACTTGGAGGGCCATAGATACGCAGTATTTT. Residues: CAWSTWRAIDTQYF.

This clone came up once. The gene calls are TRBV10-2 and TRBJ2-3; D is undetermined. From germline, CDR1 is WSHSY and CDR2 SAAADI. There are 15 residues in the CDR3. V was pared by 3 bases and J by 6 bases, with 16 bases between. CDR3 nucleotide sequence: TGCGCCAGCAGTGACGTGATCACCGGTATTGATACGCAGTATTTT. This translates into CASSDVITGIDTQYF.

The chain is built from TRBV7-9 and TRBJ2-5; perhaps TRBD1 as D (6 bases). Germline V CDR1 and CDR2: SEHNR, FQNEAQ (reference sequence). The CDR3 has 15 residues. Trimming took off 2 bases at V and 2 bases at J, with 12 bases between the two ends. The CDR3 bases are TGTGCCAGCAGCTTATGGGGGCTGGGGCAAGAGACCCAGTACTTC. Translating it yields CASSLWGLGQETQYF.

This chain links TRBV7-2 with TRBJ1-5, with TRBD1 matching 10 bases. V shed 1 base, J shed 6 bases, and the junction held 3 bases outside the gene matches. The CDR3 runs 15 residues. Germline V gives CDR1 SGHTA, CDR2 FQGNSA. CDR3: CASSLGGTGVQPQHF. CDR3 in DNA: TGTGCCAGCAGCTTAGGGGGGACAGGGGTTCAGCCCCAGCATTTT. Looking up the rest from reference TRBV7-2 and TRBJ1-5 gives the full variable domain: GAGVSQSPSNKVTEKGKDVELRCDPISGHTALYWYRQSLGQGLEFLIYFQGNSAPDKSGLPSDRFSAERTGGSVSTLTIQRTQQEDSAVYLCASSLGGTGVQPQHFGDGTRLSIL.

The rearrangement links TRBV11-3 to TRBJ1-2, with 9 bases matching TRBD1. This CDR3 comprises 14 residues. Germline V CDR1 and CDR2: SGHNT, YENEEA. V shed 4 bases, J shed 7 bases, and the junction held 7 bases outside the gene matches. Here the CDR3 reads CASSSNLDRGGYTF. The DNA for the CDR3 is TGTGCCAGCAGCTCTAACTTGGACAGGGGTGGCTACACCTTC.

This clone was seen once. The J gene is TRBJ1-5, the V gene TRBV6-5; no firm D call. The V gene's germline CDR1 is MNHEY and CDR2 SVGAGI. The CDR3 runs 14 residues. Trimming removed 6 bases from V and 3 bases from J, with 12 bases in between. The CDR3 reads CASSKDSINQPQHF. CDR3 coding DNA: TGTGCCAGCAGCAAGGACTCCATCAATCAGCCCCAGCATTTT.

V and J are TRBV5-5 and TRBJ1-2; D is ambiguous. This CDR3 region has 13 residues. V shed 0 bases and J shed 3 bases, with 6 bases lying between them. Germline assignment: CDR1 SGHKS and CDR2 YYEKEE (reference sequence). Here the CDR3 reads CASSLDSYYGYTF. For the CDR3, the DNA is TGTGCCAGCAGCTTGGACAGCTACTATGGCTACACCTTC. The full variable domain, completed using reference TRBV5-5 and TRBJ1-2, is DAGVTQSPTHLIKTRGQQVTLRCSPISGHKSVSWYQQVLGQGPQFIFQYYEKEERGRGNFPDRFSARQFPNYSSELNVNALLLGDSALYLCASSLDSYYGYTFGSGTRLTVV.

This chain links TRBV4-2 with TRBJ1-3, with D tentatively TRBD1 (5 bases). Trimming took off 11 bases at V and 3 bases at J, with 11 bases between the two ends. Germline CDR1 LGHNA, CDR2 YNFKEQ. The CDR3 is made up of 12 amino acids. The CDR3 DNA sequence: TGTGCCTCGGGCAGGGTTGGAAACACCATATATTTT. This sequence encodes CASGRVGNTIYF.

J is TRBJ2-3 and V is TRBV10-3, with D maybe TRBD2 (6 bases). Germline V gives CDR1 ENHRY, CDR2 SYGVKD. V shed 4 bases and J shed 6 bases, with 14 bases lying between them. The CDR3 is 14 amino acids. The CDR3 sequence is CAISGLDGADTQYF. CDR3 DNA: TGTGCCATCAGTGGACTAGATGGCGCCGATACGCAGTATTTT.